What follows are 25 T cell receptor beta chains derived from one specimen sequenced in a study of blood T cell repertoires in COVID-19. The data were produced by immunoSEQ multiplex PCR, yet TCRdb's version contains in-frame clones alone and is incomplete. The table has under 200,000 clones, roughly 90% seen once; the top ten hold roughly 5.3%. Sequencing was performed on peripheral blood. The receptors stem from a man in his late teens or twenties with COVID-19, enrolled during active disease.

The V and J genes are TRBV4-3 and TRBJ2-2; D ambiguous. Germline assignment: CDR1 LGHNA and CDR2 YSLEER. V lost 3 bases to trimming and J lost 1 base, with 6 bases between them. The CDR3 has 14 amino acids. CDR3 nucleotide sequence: TGCGCCAGCAGCCACGGTATGAACACCGGGGAGCTGTTTTTT. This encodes CASSHGMNTGELFF.

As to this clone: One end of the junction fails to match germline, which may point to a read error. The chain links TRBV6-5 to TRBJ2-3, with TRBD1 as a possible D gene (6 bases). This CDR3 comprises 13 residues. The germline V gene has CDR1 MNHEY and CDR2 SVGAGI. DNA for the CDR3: TGTGCCAGCAGGGACAGTTTGACAGATATGCAGTATTTT. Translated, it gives CASRDSLTDMQYF.

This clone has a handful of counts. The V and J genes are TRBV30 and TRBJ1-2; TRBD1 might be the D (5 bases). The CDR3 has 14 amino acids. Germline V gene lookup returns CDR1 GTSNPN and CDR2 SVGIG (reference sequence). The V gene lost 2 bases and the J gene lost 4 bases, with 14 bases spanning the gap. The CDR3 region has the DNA TGTGCCTGGAGTCTAGGGGAACGGTTCTATGGCTACACCTTC. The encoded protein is CAWSLGERFYGYTF.

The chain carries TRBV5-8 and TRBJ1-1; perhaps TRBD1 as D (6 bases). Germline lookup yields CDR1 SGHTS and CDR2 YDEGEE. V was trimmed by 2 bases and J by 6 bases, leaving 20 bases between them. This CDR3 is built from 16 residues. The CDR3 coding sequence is TGTGCCAGCAGCTTCTCACTCGACAGGCCCGGGGCTGAAGCTTTCTTT. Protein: CASSFSLDRPGAEAFF.

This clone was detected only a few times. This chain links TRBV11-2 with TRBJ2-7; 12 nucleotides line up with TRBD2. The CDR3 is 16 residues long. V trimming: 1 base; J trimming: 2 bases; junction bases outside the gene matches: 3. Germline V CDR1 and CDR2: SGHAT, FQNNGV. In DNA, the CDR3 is TGTGCCAGCAGCTTAGGGCTAGCGGGAGGGGCCTACGAGCAGTACTTC. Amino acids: CASSLGLAGGAYEQYF.

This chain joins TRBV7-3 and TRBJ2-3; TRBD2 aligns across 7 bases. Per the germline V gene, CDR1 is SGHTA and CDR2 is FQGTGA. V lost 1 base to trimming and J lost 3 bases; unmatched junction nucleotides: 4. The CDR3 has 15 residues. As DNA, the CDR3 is TGTGCCAGCAGCTTAAGCGGGAGCTGGACAGATACGCAGTATTTT. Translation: CASSLSGSWTDTQYF.

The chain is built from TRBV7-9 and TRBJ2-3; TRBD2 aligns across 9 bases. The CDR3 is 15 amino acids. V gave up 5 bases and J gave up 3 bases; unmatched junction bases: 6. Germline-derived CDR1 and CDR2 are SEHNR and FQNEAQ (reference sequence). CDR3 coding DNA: TGTGCCAGCAGCACCGAGCGGGAGGTGACAGATACGCAGTATTTT. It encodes CASSTEREVTDTQYF.

CDR3 amino acids: CASSQAWQGYNSPLHF. For the CDR3, the DNA is TGTGCCAGCAGCCAAGCGTGGCAGGGATATAATTCACCCCTCCACTTT. J is TRBJ1-6 and V is TRBV14; tentative D call: TRBD1 (5 bases). The CDR3 sequence is 16 residues long. V was trimmed by 1 base and J by 4 bases, leaving 11 bases between them. CDR1 and CDR2 (germline): SGHDN, FVKESK.

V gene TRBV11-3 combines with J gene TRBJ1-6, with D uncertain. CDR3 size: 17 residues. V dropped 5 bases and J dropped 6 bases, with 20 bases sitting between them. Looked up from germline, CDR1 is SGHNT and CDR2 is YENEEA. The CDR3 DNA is TGTGCCAGCAGCCCCCACCGAAACTGGCGAGGTAATTCACCCCTCCACTTT. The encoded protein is CASSPHRNWRGNSPLHF.

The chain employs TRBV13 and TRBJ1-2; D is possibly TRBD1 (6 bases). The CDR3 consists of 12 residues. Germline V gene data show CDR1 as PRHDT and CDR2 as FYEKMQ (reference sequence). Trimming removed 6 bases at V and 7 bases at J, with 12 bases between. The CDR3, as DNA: TGTGCCAGCAGAGTGGGGGGGGCTGGCTACACCTTC. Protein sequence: CASRVGGAGYTF.

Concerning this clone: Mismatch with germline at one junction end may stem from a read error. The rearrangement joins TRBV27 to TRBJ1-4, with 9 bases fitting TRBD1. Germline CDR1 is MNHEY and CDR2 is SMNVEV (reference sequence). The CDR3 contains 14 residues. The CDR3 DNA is TGTGCCAGCAGTTTCCGAAGGACAGGGGAAAAACTGCTTTTT. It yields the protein CASSFRRTGEKLLF. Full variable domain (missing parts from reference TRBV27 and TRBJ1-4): EAQVTQNPRYLITVTGKKLTVTCSQNMNHEYMSWYRQDPGLGLRQIYYSMNVEVTDKGDVPEGYKVSRKEKRNFPLILESPSPNQTSLYFCASSFRRTGEKLLFGSGTQLSVL.

The CDR3 DNA is TGTGCCAGTAGGCTATTGGATAGTAGCATGAACACTGAAGCTTTCTTT. Residues: CASRLLDSSMNTEAFF. The chain has TRBV19 and TRBJ1-1; no firm D call. V dropped 6 bases and J dropped 0 bases, with 17 bases sitting between them. Germline V gives CDR1 LNHDA, CDR2 SQIVND (reference sequence). The CDR3 is 16 residues long.

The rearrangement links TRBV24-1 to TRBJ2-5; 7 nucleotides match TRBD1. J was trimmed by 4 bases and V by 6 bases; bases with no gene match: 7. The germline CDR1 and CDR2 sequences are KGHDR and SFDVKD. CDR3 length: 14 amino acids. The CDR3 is CATSLTGSLETQYF. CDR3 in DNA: TGTGCCACCAGTTTGACAGGGTCTTTAGAGACCCAGTACTTC.

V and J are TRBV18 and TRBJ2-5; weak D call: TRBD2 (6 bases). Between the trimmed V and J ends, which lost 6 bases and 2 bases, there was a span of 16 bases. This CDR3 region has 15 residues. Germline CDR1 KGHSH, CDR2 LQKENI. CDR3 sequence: CASSPTGTSQETQYF. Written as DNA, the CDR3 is TGTGCCAGCTCGCCGACTGGGACTTCGCAAGAGACCCAGTACTTC.

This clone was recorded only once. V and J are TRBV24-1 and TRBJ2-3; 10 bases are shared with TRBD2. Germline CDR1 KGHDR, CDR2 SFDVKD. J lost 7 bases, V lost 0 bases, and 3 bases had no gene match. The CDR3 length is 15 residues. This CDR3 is CATSDLTSGMYTQYF. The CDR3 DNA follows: TGTGCCACCAGTGATTTGACTAGCGGGATGTATACGCAGTATTTT.

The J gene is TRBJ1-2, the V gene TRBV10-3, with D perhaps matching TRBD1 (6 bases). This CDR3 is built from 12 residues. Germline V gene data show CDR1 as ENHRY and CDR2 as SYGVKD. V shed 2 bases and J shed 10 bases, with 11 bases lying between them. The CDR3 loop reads CAISEGTRVYTF. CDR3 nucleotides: TGTGCCATCAGTGAGGGGACAAGGGTCTACACCTTC.

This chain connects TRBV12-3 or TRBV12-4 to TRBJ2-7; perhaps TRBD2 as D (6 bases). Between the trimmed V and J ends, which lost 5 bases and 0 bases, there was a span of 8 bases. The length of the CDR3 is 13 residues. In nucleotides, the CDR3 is TGTGCCAGCAGTCCTAGCGTCTCCTACGAGCAGTACTTC. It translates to CASSPSVSYEQYF.

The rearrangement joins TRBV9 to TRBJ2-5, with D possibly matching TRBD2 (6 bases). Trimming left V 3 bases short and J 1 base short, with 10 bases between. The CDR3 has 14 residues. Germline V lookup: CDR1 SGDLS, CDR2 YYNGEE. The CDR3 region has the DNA TGTGCCAGCAGCGCACCGGGAGCCCAAGAGACCCAGTACTTC. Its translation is CASSAPGAQETQYF.

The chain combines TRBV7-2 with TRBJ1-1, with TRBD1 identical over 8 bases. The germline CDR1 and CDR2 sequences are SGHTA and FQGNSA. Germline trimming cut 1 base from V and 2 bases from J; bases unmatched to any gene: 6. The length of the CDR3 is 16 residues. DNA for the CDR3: TGTGCCAGCAGCTTAGGACAGGGGAAGTTCAACACTGAAGCTTTCTTT. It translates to CASSLGQGKFNTEAFF. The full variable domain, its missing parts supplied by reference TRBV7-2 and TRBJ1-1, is GAGVSQSPSNKVTEKGKDVELRCDPISGHTALYWYRQSLGQGLEFLIYFQGNSAPDKSGLPSDRFSAERTGGSVSTLTIQRTQQEDSAVYLCASSLGQGKFNTEAFFGQGTRLTVV.

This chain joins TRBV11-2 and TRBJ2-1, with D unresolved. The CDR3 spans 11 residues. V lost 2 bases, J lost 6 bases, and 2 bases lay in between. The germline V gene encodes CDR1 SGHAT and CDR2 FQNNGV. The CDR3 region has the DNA TGTGCCAGCAGCTTACTCAATGAGCAGTTCTTC. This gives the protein CASSLLNEQFF.

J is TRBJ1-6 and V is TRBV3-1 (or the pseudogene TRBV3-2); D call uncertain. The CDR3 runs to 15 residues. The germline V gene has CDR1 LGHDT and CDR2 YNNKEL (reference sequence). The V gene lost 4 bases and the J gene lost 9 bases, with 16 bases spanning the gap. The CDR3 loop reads CASSLTGKGGSPLHF. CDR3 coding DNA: TGTGCCAGCAGCCTAACCGGAAAGGGAGGTTCACCCCTCCACTTT.

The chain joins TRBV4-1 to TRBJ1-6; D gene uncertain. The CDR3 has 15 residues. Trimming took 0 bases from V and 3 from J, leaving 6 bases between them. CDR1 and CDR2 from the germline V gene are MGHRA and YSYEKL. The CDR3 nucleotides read TGCGCCAGCAGCCAAGAGGCAGTCTATAATTCACCCCTCCACTTT. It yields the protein CASSQEAVYNSPLHF.

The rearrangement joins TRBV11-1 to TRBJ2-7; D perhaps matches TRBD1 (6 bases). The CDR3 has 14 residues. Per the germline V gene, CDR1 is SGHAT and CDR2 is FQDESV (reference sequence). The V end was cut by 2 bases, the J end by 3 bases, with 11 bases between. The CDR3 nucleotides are TGTGCCAGCAGCTTAAGGAGAGGGGGCTACGAGCAGTACTTC. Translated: CASSLRRGGYEQYF.

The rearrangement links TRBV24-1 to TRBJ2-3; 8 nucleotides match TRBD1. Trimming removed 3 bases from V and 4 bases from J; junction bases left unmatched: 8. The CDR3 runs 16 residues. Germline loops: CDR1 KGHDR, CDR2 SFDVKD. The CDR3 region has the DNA TGTGCCACCAGTGATAGGGGACAGGACGCAGCAGATACGCAGTATTTT. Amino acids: CATSDRGQDAADTQYF.

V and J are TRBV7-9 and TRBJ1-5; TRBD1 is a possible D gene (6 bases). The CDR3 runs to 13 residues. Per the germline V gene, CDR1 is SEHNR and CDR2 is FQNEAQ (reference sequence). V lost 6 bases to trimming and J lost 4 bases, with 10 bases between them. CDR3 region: CASSRQENQPQHF. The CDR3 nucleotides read TGTGCCAGCAGTCGACAGGAAAATCAGCCCCAGCATTTT.